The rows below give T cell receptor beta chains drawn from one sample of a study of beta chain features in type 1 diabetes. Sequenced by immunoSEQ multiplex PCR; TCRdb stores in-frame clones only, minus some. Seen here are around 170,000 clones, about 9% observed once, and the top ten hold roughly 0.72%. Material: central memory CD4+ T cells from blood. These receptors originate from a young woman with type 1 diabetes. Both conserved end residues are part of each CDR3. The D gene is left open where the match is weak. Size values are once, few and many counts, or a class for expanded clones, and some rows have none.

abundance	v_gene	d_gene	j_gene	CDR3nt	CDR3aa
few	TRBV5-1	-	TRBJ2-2	TGCGCCAGCAGCTTGATGCCAGGGGAGATCGGGGAGCTGTTTTTT	CASSLMPGEIGELFF
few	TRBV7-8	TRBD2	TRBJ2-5	TGTGCCAGCAGCTTCTCGGGAGGGGCAGAGACCCAGTACTTC	CASSFSGGAETQYF
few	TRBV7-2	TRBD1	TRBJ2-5	TGTGCCAGCAGCCCCGGGGGACAGGGTTTAAAGACCCAGTACTTC	CASSPGGQGLKTQYF
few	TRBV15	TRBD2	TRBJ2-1	TGTGCCACCGGCCATACTACACAGCGGGAGGGCCGTGAGCAGTTCTTC	CATGHTTQREGREQFF
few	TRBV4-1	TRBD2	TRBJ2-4	TGCGCCAGCAGCCAAGATTCGGCTAGCGGGAGTTCGGACATTCAGTACTTC	CASSQDSASGSSDIQYF
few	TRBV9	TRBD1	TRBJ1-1	TGTGCCAGCAGCGTGCAGGGGGGCACTGAAGCTTTCTTT	CASSVQGGTEAFF
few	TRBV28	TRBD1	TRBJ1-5	TGTGCCAGCAGCCCGGGACAGGGGGGAAAACAGCCCCAGCATTTT	CASSPGQGGKQPQHF
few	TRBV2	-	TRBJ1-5	TGTGCCAGCACCAGGGCCAGTAATAGCAATCAGCCCCAGCATTTT	CASTRASNSNQPQHF
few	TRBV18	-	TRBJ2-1	TGTGCCAGCTCACCCTACGGCGGGAACGCTGAGCAGTTCTTC	CASSPYGGNAEQFF
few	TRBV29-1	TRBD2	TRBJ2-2	TGCAGCGGCGGGACTAGCGGGTTCCTTTCCACCGGGGAGCTGTTTTTT	CSGGTSGFLSTGELFF
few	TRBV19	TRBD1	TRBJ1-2	TGTGCCAGTAGAGAGACAGGGGGCACACCTTATGGCTACACCTTC	CASRETGGTPYGYTF
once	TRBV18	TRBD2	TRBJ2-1	TGTGCCAGCTCGGCTAGCGGGAGGGTTGAGCAGTTCTTC	CASSASGRVEQFF
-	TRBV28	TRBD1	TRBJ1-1	TGTGCCAGCAGTTCTATCGACAGGGCTGAAGCTTTCTTT	CASSSIDRAEAFF
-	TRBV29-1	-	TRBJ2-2	TGCAGCGTCGGACTATACGGCGGGGAGCTGTTTTTT	CSVGLYGGELFF
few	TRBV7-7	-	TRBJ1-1	TGTGCTAGCAGCCAAATCTCGACAGGGAACACTGAAGCTTTCTTT	CASSQISTGNTEAFF
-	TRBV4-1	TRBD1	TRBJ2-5	TGCGCCAGCAGCCAAGATGGACAGGGCGTGGAGACCCAGTACTTC	CASSQDGQGVETQYF
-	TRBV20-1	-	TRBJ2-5	TGCAGTGCTACACAAGAGACCCAGTACTTC	CSATQETQYF
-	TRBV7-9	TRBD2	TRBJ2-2	TGTGCCAGCAGCTTAACGGGGACTAGCGAACCGGCCGGGGAGCTGTTTTTT	CASSLTGTSEPAGELFF
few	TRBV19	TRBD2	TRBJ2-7	TGTGCCAGTACCGACGTAGCGGGAAACTCCTACGAGCAGTACTTC	CASTDVAGNSYEQYF
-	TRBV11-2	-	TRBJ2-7	TGTGCCAGCAGCAAGGACACCTACGAGCAGTACTTC	CASSKDTYEQYF